One sample yielded the 28 T cell receptor beta chains listed below, sequenced in a study of OX40 agonist ivuxolimab in advanced cancers. TCRdb's copy holds only in-frame clones and misses some; the assay was immunoSEQ multiplex PCR. Here the sample spans about 19,000 clones, around 67% being singletons. The starting material was CD4+ or CD8+ T cells sorted from blood, obtained in a trial of the OX40 agonist ivuxolimab. The receptors stem from an adult with an advanced solid tumor such as melanoma, head and neck, liver or kidney cancer.

The rearrangement links TRBV6-5 to TRBJ2-1; TRBD1 agrees at 8 bases. CDR3 length: 15 amino acids. Germline assignment: CDR1 MNHEY and CDR2 SVGAGI. With 5 bases clipped from V and 4 bases from J, the junction kept 7 bases outside the gene matches. Written as DNA, the CDR3 is TGTGCCAGCAGTCGACAGGGGCTTTCGTACAATGAGCAGTTCTTC. Translated: CASSRQGLSYNEQFF.

The chain joins TRBV7-8 to TRBJ2-3, with D unclear. This CDR3 has 13 amino acids. V was pared by 1 base and J by 2 bases, with 4 bases between. The germline V gene encodes CDR1 SGHVS and CDR2 FQNEAQ. The CDR3 DNA reads TGTGCCAGCAGCTTAGACGTCACAGATACGCAGTATTTT. Its translation is CASSLDVTDTQYF.

The V and J genes are TRBV25-1 and TRBJ1-2; no definite D call. Germline V gene sequence: CDR1 MGHDK, CDR2 SYGVNS. The ends were cut back, 8 bases at V and 3 bases at J, with 16 bases in the middle. The CDR3 totals 14 residues. CDR3 sequence reads: CASGQAGMDYGYTF. As DNA, the CDR3 is TGTGCCAGCGGGCAAGCGGGGATGGACTATGGCTACACCTTC.

CDR3 sequence reads: CASSYGDLDTEAFF. The CDR3 DNA reads TGTGCCAGCAGTTACGGGGATTTGGACACTGAAGCTTTCTTT. This sequence joins TRBV6-5 and TRBJ1-1; D unclear. Germline CDR1 reads MNHEY; CDR2 reads SVGAGI. Trimming took 2 bases from V and 3 from J, leaving 10 bases between them. This CDR3 is built from 14 residues.

V is TRBV4-1 and J is TRBJ2-5; D may match TRBD1 or TRBD2 (5 bases each). CDR1 MGHRA and CDR2 YSYEKL come from the germline V gene. Between the trimmed V and J ends, which lost 2 bases and 5 bases, there was a span of 15 bases. There are 15 residues in the CDR3. The CDR3 sequence is CASSQTGYPGETQYF. As DNA, the CDR3 is TGCGCCAGCAGCCAAACAGGCTACCCGGGGGAGACCCAGTACTTC.

The chain employs TRBV15 and TRBJ2-7; no clear D. CDR1 and CDR2 (germline): LNHNV, YYDKDF (reference sequence). The CDR3 has 13 residues. V was clipped by 1 base and J by 2 bases, with 6 bases between them. The CDR3 nucleotides are TGTGCCACCAGCAGAGCCAGGACCTACGAGCAGTACTTC. Translating gives CATSRARTYEQYF.

The V gene is TRBV19, the J gene TRBJ1-3, with D tentatively TRBD1 (5 bases). Germline lookup yields CDR1 LNHDA and CDR2 SQIVND (reference sequence). Trimming removed 4 bases at V and 0 bases at J, with 19 bases between. The CDR3 runs to 18 residues. CDR3 bases: TGTGCCAGTAGTACTATTCCTCCGGGACGGCTCTCTGGAAACACCATATATTTT. As protein: CASSTIPPGRLSGNTIYF.

V and J are TRBV27 and TRBJ2-7; 9 positions agree with TRBD2. J gave up 3 bases and V 3 bases, and 6 bases lay outside the gene matches. This CDR3 is 15 amino acids long. Looked up from germline, CDR1 is MNHEY and CDR2 is SMNVEV (reference sequence). CDR3 coding DNA: TGTGCCAGCAGTTTGGTAGGTAGCGGGAGCTACGAGCAGTACTTC. This gives the protein CASSLVGSGSYEQYF.

This chain uses TRBV6-5 with TRBJ2-2; the D is unclear. Trimming pared 3 bases from V and 0 bases from J, leaving 8 bases between. The CDR3 runs to 15 residues. Germline assignment: CDR1 MNHEY and CDR2 SVGAGI. The CDR3 here is CASSYNTANTGELFF. CDR3 sequence (DNA): TGTGCCAGCAGTTATAACACCGCGAACACCGGGGAGCTGTTTTTT.

The chain is built from TRBV2 and TRBJ2-7; either TRBD1 or TRBD2 may supply D (6 bases each). This CDR3 is built from 15 residues. Trimming took off 3 bases at V and 5 bases at J, with 17 bases between the two ends. Germline CDR1 reads SNHLY; CDR2 reads FYNNEI. The CDR3: CASSDSEGGGHEQYF. DNA of the CDR3: TGTGCCAGCAGTGATAGTGAGGGGGGTGGTCACGAGCAGTACTTC. Filled out from reference TRBV2 and TRBJ2-7, the complete variable domain reads EPEVTQTPSHQVTQMGQEVILRCVPISNHLYFYWYRQILGQKVEFLVSFYNNEISEKSEIFDDQFSVERPDGSNFTLKIRSTKLEDSAMYFCASSDSEGGGHEQYFGPGTRLTVT.

V usage is TRBV13 and J usage is TRBJ1-5; 9 positions match TRBD1. The CDR3 is made up of 16 amino acids. Germline loops: CDR1 PRHDT, CDR2 FYEKMQ (reference sequence). V was pared by 5 bases and J by 6 bases, with 11 bases of the junction left unmatched. For the CDR3, the DNA is TGTGCCAGCAGCCTAACAGGGGGCGAGTTCGCTCAGCCCCAGCATTTT. Amino acids: CASSLTGGEFAQPQHF.

This chain connects TRBV4-1 to TRBJ1-6; D uncertain. Germline lookup yields CDR1 MGHRA and CDR2 YSYEKL. The CDR3 sequence is 17 residues long. Between the trimmed V and J ends, which lost 4 bases and 0 bases, there was a span of 13 bases. The CDR3 sequence is CASSREVESSYNSPLHF. The CDR3 DNA is TGCGCCAGCAGCCGAGAGGTGGAAAGCTCCTATAATTCACCCCTCCACTTT.

This clone turned up a few times. This chain links TRBV5-1 with TRBJ1-1, with TRBD1 matching 8 bases. Germline V lookup: CDR1 SGHRS, CDR2 YFSETQ. This CDR3 comprises 15 residues. J gave up 0 bases and V 4 bases, and 5 bases lay outside the gene matches. The CDR3 is CASSEGQGMNTEAFF. The CDR3 DNA reads TGCGCCAGCAGCGAAGGACAGGGTATGAACACTGAAGCTTTCTTT.

The chain links TRBV23-1 to TRBJ1-3; D is perhaps TRBD1 (6 bases). TRBV23-1 is filed as an ORF, its function uncertain. V was clipped by 4 bases and J by 0 bases, with 16 bases between them. This CDR3 contains 17 residues. The chain's CDR3 is CASSPGRGVASGNTIYF. CDR3 DNA: TGCGCCAGCAGTCCGGGGAGGGGGGTTGCCTCTGGAAACACCATATATTTT.

The chain uses TRBV7-8 and TRBJ2-1, with D possibly being TRBD1 or TRBD2 (6 bases each). V dropped 2 bases and J dropped 10 bases, with 12 bases sitting between them. CDR3 length: 13 residues. Germline values: CDR1 SGHVS, CDR2 FQNEAQ. The CDR3 spells CASSLWGAREQFF. DNA for the CDR3: TGTGCCAGCAGCTTATGGGGGGCTCGGGAGCAGTTCTTC.

By share, this clone counts as medium-sized. This chain joins TRBV27 and TRBJ1-5; D not resolved. The V gene's germline CDR1 is MNHEY and CDR2 SMNVEV (reference sequence). The CDR3 is 14 amino acids. Trimming pared 5 bases from V and 0 bases from J, leaving 8 bases between. The CDR3 coding sequence is TGTGCCAGCAGTCCCTTATCTAGCAATCAGCCCCAGCATTTT. This gives the protein CASSPLSSNQPQHF.

The chain joins TRBV27 to TRBJ2-1; 7 nucleotides line up with TRBD2. This CDR3 is 16 amino acids long. Trimming took 8 bases from V and 0 from J; bases not matched to a gene: 10. Germline assignment: CDR1 MNHEY and CDR2 SMNVEV (reference sequence). This CDR3 reads CASSVSGAISYNEQFF. CDR3 nucleotide sequence: TGTGCCAGCTCGGTCAGCGGGGCAATCTCCTACAATGAGCAGTTCTTC.

The chain is built from TRBV7-9 and TRBJ1-2; tentative D call: TRBD1 (5 bases). The CDR3 is 13 amino acids. CDR1 SEHNR and CDR2 FQNEAQ come from the germline V gene (reference sequence). V dropped 7 bases and J dropped 0 bases, with 9 bases sitting between them. The CDR3 region has the DNA TGTGCCAGCACGTGGACATCTAACTATGGCTACACCTTC. Its protein is CASTWTSNYGYTF.

As to this clone: Other DNA sequences in this sample translate to the same CDR3. V gene TRBV6-5 combines with J gene TRBJ2-5, with D hard to call. This CDR3 contains 12 residues. The germline gives CDR1 MNHEY, CDR2 SVGAGI. V lost 0 bases, J lost 5 bases, and 4 bases lay in between. Here the CDR3 reads CASSYSRETQYF. The CDR3 DNA is TGTGCCAGCAGTTACTCGAGGGAGACCCAGTACTTC.

The chain has TRBV28 and TRBJ2-2, with D tentatively TRBD1 (5 bases). V was shortened by 6 bases and J by 1 base, with 9 bases between the two germline ends. CDR1 and CDR2 from the germline V gene are MDHEN and SYDVKM. This CDR3 region has 14 residues. DNA for the CDR3: TGTGCCAGCAGGGCCCAGGGGAACACCGGGGAGCTGTTTTTT. It translates to CASRAQGNTGELFF.

V and J are TRBV7-9 and TRBJ1-1; D perhaps matches TRBD1 (5 bases). The CDR3 runs to 13 residues. CDR1 and CDR2 from the germline V gene are SEHNR and FQNEAQ (reference sequence). Trimming took off 10 bases at V and 0 bases at J, with 12 bases between the two ends. CDR3 region: CATTGQVNTEAFF. CDR3 coding DNA: TGTGCCACTACGGGGCAGGTGAACACTGAAGCTTTCTTT.

CDR3 in amino acids: CASSLQGRTEAFF. CDR3 in DNA: TGTGCCAGCAGCTTACAGGGTCGGACTGAAGCTTTCTTT. The rearrangement joins TRBV5-4 to TRBJ1-1; D perhaps matches TRBD1 (6 bases). V was cut by 2 bases and J by 5 bases, with 10 bases left in between. Per the germline V gene, CDR1 is SGHNT and CDR2 is YYREEE (reference sequence). This CDR3 contains 13 residues.

This chain joins TRBV6-6 and TRBJ2-1, with D possibly TRBD2 on 7 matching bases. V lost 0 bases and J lost 6, with 9 bases in between. Germline-derived CDR1 and CDR2 are MNHNY and SVGAGI (reference sequence). The CDR3 consists of 14 residues. CDR3 bases: TGTGCCAGCAGTTACTCGGGAGGGGGCAATGAGCAGTTCTTC. It encodes CASSYSGGGNEQFF.

The rearrangement joins TRBV12-5 to TRBJ2-1; TRBD2 aligns across 8 bases. The CDR3 spans 14 residues. With V trimmed by 7 bases and J by 8 bases, 10 bases remained unmatched. CDR1 LGHNT and CDR2 FRNRAP come from the germline V gene. This CDR3 is CASAPTSDNDEQFF. In DNA form, the CDR3 reads TGTGCTAGTGCCCCGACTAGCGATAACGATGAGCAGTTCTTC. Full variable domain (missing parts from reference TRBV12-5 and TRBJ2-1): DARVTQTPRHKVTEMGQEVTMRCQPILGHNTVFWYRQTMMQGLELLAYFRNRAPLDDSGMPKDRFSAEMPDATLATLKIQPSEPRDSAVYFCASAPTSDNDEQFFGPGTRLTVL.

The chain recombines TRBV5-4 with TRBJ2-7; 8 bases map to TRBD1. V shed 0 bases and J 5 bases; nucleotides not matched to a gene: 4. This CDR3 region has 14 residues. CDR1 is SGHNT, CDR2 YYREEE, per germline (reference sequence). CDR3: CASSLARGPNEQYF. The CDR3 DNA reads TGTGCCAGCAGCTTGGCCAGGGGGCCCAACGAGCAGTACTTC.

By frequency in the sample, this clone is medium-sized. The CDR3 sequence is CAWSQGSSNEKLFF. The CDR3 DNA reads TGTGCCTGGAGCCAGGGTTCCTCTAATGAAAAACTGTTTTTT. V gene TRBV30 combines with J gene TRBJ1-4; D is possibly TRBD1 (5 bases). Germline CDR1 and CDR2: GTSNPN and SVGIG (reference sequence). The CDR3 is 14 amino acids. Trimming cost V 3 bases and J 3 bases, with 11 bases left between them. The complete variable domain, with remaining parts taken from reference TRBV30 and TRBJ1-4, reads SQTIHQWPATLVQPVGSPLSLECTVEGTSNPNLYWYRQAAGRGLQLLFYSVGIGQISSEVPQNLSASRPQDRQFILSSKKLLLSDSGFYLCAWSQGSSNEKLFFGSGTQLSVL.

The table lists this clone with a few counts. The chain employs TRBV5-3 and TRBJ1-1, with D unclear. TRBV5-3 is identified as an open reading frame with a role that is uncertain. CDR3 length: 16 amino acids. V was pared by 4 bases and J by 3 bases, with 19 bases between. CDR3 amino acids: CARSPGLDGRDTEAFF. Written as DNA, the CDR3 is TGTGCCAGAAGCCCGGGGTTGGACGGGCGGGACACTGAAGCTTTCTTT.

The rearrangement uses TRBV2 and TRBJ2-1; possible D gene TRBD2, 5 bases. The V end was cut by 9 bases, the J end by 8 bases, with 23 bases between. Germline CDR1 is SNHLY and CDR2 is FYNNEI. This CDR3 region has 15 residues. The CDR3 bases are TGTGCCAGTGAGAGTAGCGTCCGAGGAGGTGATGAGCAGTTCTTC. This sequence encodes CASESSVRGGDEQFF.